This T cell receptor beta chain was retrieved from a study of shared clonotypes between healthy human individuals. General study points: Estimated clonotype richness was generally higher in naive than memory subsets. Sequencing of the sorted subsets was shown by rarefaction to be incomplete despite large depth. With several donors compared, roughly 5% of naive CD4 clonotypes were shared.

The split of CD4+ cells yielded CD45RA+ naive and CD45RA-negative memory subsets. Sequencing used immunoSEQ multiplex PCR; TCRdb keeps in-frame clones, though not all of them. The table has more than 1 million clones, approximately 78% seen once. Germline-derived CDR1 and CDR2 are MNHNY and SVGAGI (reference sequence). The CDR3 spans 12 residues. In the case of this clone: The antigen is unknown.

The chain couples TRBV6-6 to TRBJ2-5; D might be TRBD2 (5 bases). The J call could be wrong; TRBJ2-7 is a better fit for the DNA end. The sequenced sample was memory CD4+ T cells from PBMCs. Documented subset: CD45RA-negative fraction. This receptor was obtained from a young man in good health. Some clones in this sample may be carry-over from other donors' samples. CDR3 loop: CASSDTSYEQYF. As DNA, the CDR3 is TGTGCCAGCAGTGATACTAGTTACGAGCAGTACTTC.